One T cell receptor (beta chain) is described in this entry. The CDR3 is made up of 16 amino acids. V lost 0 bases and J lost 4, with 14 bases in between. Germline loops: CDR1 LGHNA, CDR2 YNFKEQ. These data are taken from a study of T cells after yellow fever vaccination. One entry per CDR3 protein results from TCRdb running MiXCR on the 5' RACE reads. In the table there are 300,000 or so distinct CDR3 sequences, under 9% of which are singletons. The chain combines TRBV4-2 with TRBJ2-3; the D gene is possibly TRBD1 (6 bases). The sequences come from CD4+ T cells sorted from PBMCs, collected 5 days after the yellow fever booster vaccination. The source of this sequence is a man aged 18 to 35 who received the YFV17D yellow fever vaccine. CDR3 nucleotides: TGTGCCAGCAGCCAAGACGGGGCCTCAGGGGCAGATACGCAGTATTTT. Translation gives CASSQDGASGADTQYF.